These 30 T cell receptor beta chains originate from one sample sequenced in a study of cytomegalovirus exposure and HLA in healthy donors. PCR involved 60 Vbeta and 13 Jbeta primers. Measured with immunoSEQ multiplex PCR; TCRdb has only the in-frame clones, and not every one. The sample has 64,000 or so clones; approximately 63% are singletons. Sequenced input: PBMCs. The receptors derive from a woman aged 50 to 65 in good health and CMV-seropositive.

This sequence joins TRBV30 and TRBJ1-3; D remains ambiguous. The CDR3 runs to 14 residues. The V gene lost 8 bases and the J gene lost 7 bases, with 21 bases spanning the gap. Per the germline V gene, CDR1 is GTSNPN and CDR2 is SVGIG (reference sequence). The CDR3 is CALTRGTVANTIYF. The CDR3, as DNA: TGTGCCCTTACCCGGGGAACGGTTGCGAACACCATATATTTT.

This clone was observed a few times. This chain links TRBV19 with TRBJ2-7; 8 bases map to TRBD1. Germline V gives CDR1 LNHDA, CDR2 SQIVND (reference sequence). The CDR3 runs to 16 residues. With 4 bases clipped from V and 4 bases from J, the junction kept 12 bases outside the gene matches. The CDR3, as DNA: TGTGCCAGTAGTAGCGGATACAGGGGGTTGCGGTACGAGCAGTACTTC. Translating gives CASSSGYRGLRYEQYF.

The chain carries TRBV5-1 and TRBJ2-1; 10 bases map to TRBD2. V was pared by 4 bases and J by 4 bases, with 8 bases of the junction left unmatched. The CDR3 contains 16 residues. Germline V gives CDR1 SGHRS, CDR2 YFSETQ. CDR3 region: CASSGEPSGGYNEQFF. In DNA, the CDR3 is TGCGCCAGCAGCGGGGAACCTAGCGGGGGTTACAATGAGCAGTTCTTC. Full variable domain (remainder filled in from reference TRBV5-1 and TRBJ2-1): KAGVTQTPRYLIKTRGQQVTLSCSPISGHRSVSWYQQTPGQGLQFLFEYFSETQRNKGNFPGRFSGRQFSNSRSEMNVSTLELGDSALYLCASSGEPSGGYNEQFFGPGTRLTVL.

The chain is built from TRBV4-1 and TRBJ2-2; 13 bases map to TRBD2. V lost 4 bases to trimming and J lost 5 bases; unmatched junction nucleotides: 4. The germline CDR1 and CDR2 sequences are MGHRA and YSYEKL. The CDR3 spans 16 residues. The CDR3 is CASSRTSGSRTGELFF. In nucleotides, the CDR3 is TGCGCCAGCAGCCGGACTAGCGGGAGTCGGACCGGGGAGCTGTTTTTT.

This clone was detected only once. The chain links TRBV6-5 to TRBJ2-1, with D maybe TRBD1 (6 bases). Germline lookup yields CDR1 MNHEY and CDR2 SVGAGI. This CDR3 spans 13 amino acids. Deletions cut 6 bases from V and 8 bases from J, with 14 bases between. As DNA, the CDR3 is TGTGCCAGCAGACTACAGGGAAGCGATGAGCAGTTCTTC. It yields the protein CASRLQGSDEQFF.

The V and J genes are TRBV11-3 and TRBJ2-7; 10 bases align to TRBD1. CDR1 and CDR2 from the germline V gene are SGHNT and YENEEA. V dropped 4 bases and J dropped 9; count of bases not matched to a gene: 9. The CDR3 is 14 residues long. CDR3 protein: CASSSTGTGDRQYF. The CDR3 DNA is TGTGCCAGCAGCTCAACTGGGACAGGGGACCGGCAGTACTTC.

The CDR3 protein is CASSPGTGGAVWETQYF. In DNA, the CDR3 is TGTGCCAGCAGCCCTGGGACAGGGGGCGCGGTCTGGGAGACCCAGTACTTC. The V gene is TRBV11-3, the J gene TRBJ2-5; TRBD1 matches 12 bases. The CDR3 contains 17 residues. Germline trimming cut 5 bases from V and 5 bases from J; bases unmatched to any gene: 12. Germline values: CDR1 SGHNT, CDR2 YENEEA.

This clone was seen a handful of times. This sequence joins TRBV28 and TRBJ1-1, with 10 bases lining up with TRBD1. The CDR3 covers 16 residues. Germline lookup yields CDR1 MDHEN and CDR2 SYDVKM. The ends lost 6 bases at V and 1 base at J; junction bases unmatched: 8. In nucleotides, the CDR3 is TGTGCCAGCAGCCGCCCGGGACAGGGGTGGAACACTGAAGCTTTCTTT. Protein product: CASSRPGQGWNTEAFF.

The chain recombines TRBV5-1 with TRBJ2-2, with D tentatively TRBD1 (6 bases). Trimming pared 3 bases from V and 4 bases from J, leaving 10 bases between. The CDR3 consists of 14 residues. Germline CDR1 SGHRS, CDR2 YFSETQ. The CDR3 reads CASSSTGSTGELFF. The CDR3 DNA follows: TGCGCCAGCAGCTCAACAGGGTCCACCGGGGAGCTGTTTTTT.

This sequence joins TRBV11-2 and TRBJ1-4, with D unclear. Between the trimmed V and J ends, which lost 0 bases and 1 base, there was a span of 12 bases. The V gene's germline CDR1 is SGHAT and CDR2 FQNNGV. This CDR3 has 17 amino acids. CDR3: CASSLDPLGGTNEKLFF. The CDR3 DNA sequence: TGTGCCAGCAGCTTAGATCCATTGGGAGGAACTAATGAAAAACTGTTTTTT.

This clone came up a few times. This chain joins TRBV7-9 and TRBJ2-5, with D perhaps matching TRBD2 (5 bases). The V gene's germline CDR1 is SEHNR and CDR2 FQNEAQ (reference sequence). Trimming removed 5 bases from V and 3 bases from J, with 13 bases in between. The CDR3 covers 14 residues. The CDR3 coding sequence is TGTGCCAGCAGCCCCGGGGATCCCAAAGAGACCCAGTACTTC. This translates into CASSPGDPKETQYF.

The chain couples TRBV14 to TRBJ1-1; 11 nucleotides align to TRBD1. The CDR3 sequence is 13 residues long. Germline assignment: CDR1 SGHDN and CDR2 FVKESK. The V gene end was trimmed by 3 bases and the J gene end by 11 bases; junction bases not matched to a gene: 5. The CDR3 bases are TGTGCCAGCAGCCAGGGGACAGGGGGGGACGCTTTCTTT. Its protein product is CASSQGTGGDAFF.

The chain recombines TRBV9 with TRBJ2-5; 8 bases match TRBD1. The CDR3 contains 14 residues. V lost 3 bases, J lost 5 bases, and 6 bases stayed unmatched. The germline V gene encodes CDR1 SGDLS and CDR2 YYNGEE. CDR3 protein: CASSERTGMETQYF. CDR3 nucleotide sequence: TGTGCCAGCAGCGAGAGGACAGGGATGGAGACCCAGTACTTC.

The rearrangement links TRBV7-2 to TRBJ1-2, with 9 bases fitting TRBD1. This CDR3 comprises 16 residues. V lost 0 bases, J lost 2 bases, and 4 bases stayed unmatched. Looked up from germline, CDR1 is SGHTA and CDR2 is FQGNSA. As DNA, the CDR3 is TGTGCCAGCAGCTTAGCGATGGGACAGGGCAACTATGGCTACACCTTC. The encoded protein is CASSLAMGQGNYGYTF.

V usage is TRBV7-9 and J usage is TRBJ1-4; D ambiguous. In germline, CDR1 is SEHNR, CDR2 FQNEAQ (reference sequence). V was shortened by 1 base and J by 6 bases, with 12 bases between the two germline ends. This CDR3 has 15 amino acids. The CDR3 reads CASSLEAADYEKLFF. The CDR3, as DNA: TGTGCCAGCAGCTTAGAAGCAGCCGACTATGAAAAACTGTTTTTT.

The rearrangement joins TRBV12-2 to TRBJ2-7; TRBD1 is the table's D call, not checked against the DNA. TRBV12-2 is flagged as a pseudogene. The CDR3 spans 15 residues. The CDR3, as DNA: TGTGCAAGTCGCTTAGAAACGGACAGGGGGCGCCGGCAGTACTTC. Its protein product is CASRLETDRGRRQYF.

The CDR3 is CASSTAYEQYF. In DNA form, the CDR3 reads TGTGCCAGCAGCACAGCCTACGAGCAGTACTTC. The chain couples TRBV5-4 to TRBJ2-7; no clear D. V lost 4 bases and J lost 2, with 4 bases in between. CDR3 length equals 11 residues. In germline, CDR1 is SGHNT, CDR2 YYREEE (reference sequence).

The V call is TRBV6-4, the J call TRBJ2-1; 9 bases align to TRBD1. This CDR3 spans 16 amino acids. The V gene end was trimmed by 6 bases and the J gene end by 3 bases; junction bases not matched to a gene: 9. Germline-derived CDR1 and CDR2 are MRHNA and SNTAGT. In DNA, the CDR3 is TGTGCCAGCAGACGAGACGGGACAGGGATCTACAATGAGCAGTTCTTC. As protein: CASRRDGTGIYNEQFF.

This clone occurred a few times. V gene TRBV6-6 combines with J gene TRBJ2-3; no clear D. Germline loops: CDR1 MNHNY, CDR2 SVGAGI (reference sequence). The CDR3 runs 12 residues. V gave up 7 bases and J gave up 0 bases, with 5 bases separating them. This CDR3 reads CASTPSTDTQYF. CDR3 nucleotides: TGTGCCAGCACCCCTAGCACAGATACGCAGTATTTT.

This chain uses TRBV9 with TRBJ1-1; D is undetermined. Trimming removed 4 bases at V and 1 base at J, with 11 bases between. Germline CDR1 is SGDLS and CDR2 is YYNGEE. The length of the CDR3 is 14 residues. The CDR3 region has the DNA TGTGCCAGCAGCTCTCACGGGTCGAACACTGAAGCTTTCTTT. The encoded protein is CASSSHGSNTEAFF.

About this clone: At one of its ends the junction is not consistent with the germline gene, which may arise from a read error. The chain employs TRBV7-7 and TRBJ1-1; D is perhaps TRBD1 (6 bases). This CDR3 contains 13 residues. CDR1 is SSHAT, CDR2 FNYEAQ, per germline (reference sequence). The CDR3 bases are TGTGCCAGCAGCCTAGCTAGGGGGACTGAAGCTTTCTTT. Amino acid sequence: CASSLARGTEAFF.

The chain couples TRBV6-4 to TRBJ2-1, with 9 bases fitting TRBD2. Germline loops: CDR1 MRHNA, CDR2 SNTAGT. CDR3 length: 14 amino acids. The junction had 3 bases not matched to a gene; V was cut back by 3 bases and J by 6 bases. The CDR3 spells CASSDLAGTNEQFF. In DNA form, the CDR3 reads TGTGCCAGCAGTGATCTAGCGGGAACCAATGAGCAGTTCTTC.

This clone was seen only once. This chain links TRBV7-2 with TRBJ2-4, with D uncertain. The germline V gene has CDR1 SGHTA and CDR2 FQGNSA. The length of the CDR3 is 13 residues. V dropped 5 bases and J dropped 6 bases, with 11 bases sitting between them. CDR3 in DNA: TGTGCCAGCAGCCCAGGCCACGGAAACATTCAGTACTTC. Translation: CASSPGHGNIQYF.

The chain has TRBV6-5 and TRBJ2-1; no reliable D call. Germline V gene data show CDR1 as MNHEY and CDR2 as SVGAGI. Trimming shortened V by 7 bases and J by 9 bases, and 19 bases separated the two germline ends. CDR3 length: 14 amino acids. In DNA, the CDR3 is TGTGCCAGCACCGACTCCGCGATGGCCGTTGAGCAGTTCTTC. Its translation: CASTDSAMAVEQFF.

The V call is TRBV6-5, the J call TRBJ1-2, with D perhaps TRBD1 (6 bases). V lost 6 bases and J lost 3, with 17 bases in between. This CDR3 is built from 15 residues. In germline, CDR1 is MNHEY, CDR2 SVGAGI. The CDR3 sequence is CASRSTGPQDYGYTF. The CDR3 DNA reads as TGTGCCAGCAGGAGTACAGGGCCACAGGACTATGGCTACACCTTC.

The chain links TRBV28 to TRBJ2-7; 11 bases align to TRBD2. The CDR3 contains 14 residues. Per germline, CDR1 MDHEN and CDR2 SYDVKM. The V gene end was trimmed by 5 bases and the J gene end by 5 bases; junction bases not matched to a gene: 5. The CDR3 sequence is CASSLLAGADEQYF. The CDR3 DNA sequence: TGTGCCAGCAGTCTACTAGCGGGAGCGGACGAGCAGTACTTC.

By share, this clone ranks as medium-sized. In DNA form, the CDR3 reads TGCGCCAGCAGCCAAGCAGGATATAATTCACCCCTCCACTTT. Translation: CASSQAGYNSPLHF. This chain uses TRBV4-3 with TRBJ1-6; D gene uncertain. V was clipped by 1 base and J by 4 bases, with 5 bases between them. The CDR3 has 14 amino acids. Germline CDR1 and CDR2: LGHNA and YSLEER.

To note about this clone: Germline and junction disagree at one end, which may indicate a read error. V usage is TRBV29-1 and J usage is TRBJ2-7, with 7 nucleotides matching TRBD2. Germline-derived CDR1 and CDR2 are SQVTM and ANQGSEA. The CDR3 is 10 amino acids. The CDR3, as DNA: TGCAGCGTTGATTGGGAGGGGAGGCACTTC. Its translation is CSVDWEGRHF.

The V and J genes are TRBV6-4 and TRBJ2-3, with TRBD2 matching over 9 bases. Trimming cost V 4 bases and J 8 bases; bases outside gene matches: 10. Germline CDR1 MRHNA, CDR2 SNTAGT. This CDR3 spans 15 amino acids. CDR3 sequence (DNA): TGTGCCAGCAGTGCGGGACTAGCCGCCCAGGGTACGCAGTATTTT. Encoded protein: CASSAGLAAQGTQYF.

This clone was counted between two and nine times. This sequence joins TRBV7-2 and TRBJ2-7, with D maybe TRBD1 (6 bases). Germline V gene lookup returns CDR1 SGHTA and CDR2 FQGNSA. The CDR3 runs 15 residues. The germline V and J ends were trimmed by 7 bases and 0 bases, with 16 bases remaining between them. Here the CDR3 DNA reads TGTGCCAGCAACAAGGACAGCCTAAGCTCCTACGAGCAGTACTTC. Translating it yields CASNKDSLSSYEQYF.